These 2 T cell receptor beta chains were sequenced from one sample in a study of CD8 T cells in ankylosing spondylitis. Overall study results and limits: For ankylosing spondylitis blood, a TCR beta motif of 7 or 8 highly homologous variants appeared characteristic.

These TCRs are of unknown antigen specificity. TCRdb itself ran the 5' RACE reads through MiXCR, one entry per CDR3 protein. This sample has some 200,000 distinct CDR3 sequences, with around 6.6% found just once. The sequencing sample was made of blood, either unsorted or a sorted T cell fraction (not recorded which). The receptors were gathered from a male donor with ankylosing spondylitis.

This clonotype was counted at least ten times. This chain joins TRBV24-1 and TRBJ2-2; the D gene could be TRBD1 or TRBD2 (5 bases each). The germline V gene encodes CDR1 KGHDR and CDR2 SFDVKD. This CDR3 has 16 residues. Trimming shortened V by 5 bases and J by 2 bases, and 14 bases separated the two germline ends. In nucleotides, the CDR3 is TGTGCCACCAGTGGTCCCCGGGACCGAAACACCGGGGAGCTGTTTTTT. Protein: CATSGPRDRNTGELFF.

The rearrangement uses TRBV15 and TRBJ1-1, with D perhaps matching TRBD1 (6 bases). The CDR3 totals 14 residues. Germline V lookup: CDR1 LNHNV, CDR2 YYDKDF (reference sequence). V was cut by 0 bases and J by 3 bases, with 8 bases left in between. In nucleotides, the CDR3 is TGTGCCACCAGCAGAGATCAGGGGTACACTGAAGCTTTCTTT. It yields the protein CATSRDQGYTEAFF.